This is a list of T cell receptor beta chains from one sample in a study of early T cells in non-severe SARS-CoV-2 infection. In TCRdb, the 5' RACE reads were re-called with MiXCR into one record per CDR3 protein. The sample includes about 76,000 distinct CDR3 sequences, 15% seen only once; the top ten take approximately 12%. Sequenced: whole blood. The source is an adult who was a healthcare worker with PCR-confirmed SARS-CoV-2 infection or an uninfected control (not recorded which). Both conserved end residues are trimmed from each CDR3. Fields, in order: V gene, J gene, CDR3 length, D gene, CDR3 protein. The D gene is left open where the match is weak.

v_call: TRBV6-5
j_call: TRBJ2-1
cdr3_length: 11
d_call: NA
cdr3_aa: ASGDDLANEQF

v_call: TRBV7-2
j_call: TRBJ1-5
cdr3_length: 11
d_call: NA
cdr3_aa: ASSLTQNQPQH

v_call: TRBV3-1
j_call: TRBJ1-1
cdr3_length: 11
d_call: NA
cdr3_aa: ASSQGTGTEAF

v_call: TRBV11-2
j_call: TRBJ1-2
cdr3_length: 12
d_call: TRBD1
cdr3_aa: ASTTGTGQYGYT

v_call: TRBV7-2
j_call: TRBJ2-3
cdr3_length: 14
d_call: TRBD2
cdr3_aa: ASSRGLAGITDTQY

v_call: TRBV6-6
j_call: TRBJ1-6
cdr3_length: 13
d_call: TRBD1
cdr3_aa: ASSDRDSRNSPLH

v_call: TRBV4-1
j_call: TRBJ2-3
cdr3_length: 12
d_call: NA
cdr3_aa: ASSDTASTDTQY

v_call: TRBV29-1
j_call: TRBJ1-1
cdr3_length: 8
d_call: NA
cdr3_aa: SVTETEAF

v_call: TRBV4-1
j_call: TRBJ2-2
cdr3_length: 15
d_call: NA
cdr3_aa: ASSLTQGTPNTGELF

v_call: TRBV5-1
j_call: TRBJ2-7
cdr3_length: 13
d_call: NA
cdr3_aa: ASSFGGNGAYEQY

v_call: TRBV7-2
j_call: TRBJ2-3
cdr3_length: 14
d_call: TRBD2
cdr3_aa: ASSLGLAGGRDTQY

v_call: TRBV5-6
j_call: TRBJ2-5
cdr3_length: 12
d_call: NA
cdr3_aa: ASSLSGEQETQY

v_call: TRBV5-4
j_call: TRBJ2-3
cdr3_length: 16
d_call: TRBD2
cdr3_aa: ASSFGTSGGRRPDTQY

v_call: TRBV20-1
j_call: TRBJ2-3
cdr3_length: 17
d_call: NA
cdr3_aa: SARDYLNPADTVADTQY

v_call: TRBV28
j_call: TRBJ1-1
cdr3_length: 11
d_call: TRBD1
cdr3_aa: ASRTDRRTEAF

v_call: TRBV4-3
j_call: TRBJ2-7
cdr3_length: 14
d_call: TRBD2
cdr3_aa: ASSPGLAGSSYEQY

v_call: TRBV5-4
j_call: TRBJ2-5
cdr3_length: 13
d_call: TRBD2
cdr3_aa: ASSWGLAGEETQY

v_call: TRBV20-1
j_call: TRBJ1-1
cdr3_length: 11
d_call: NA
cdr3_aa: SARDEMNTEAF

v_call: TRBV9
j_call: TRBJ2-3
cdr3_length: 13
d_call: NA
cdr3_aa: ASSIGGGRTDTQY

v_call: TRBV2
j_call: TRBJ2-2
cdr3_length: 18
d_call: NA
cdr3_aa: ASRPVGLRGPSLNTGELF

v_call: TRBV7-3
j_call: TRBJ1-1
cdr3_length: 11
d_call: NA
cdr3_aa: ASSPGTHSEAF

v_call: TRBV5-1
j_call: TRBJ2-7
cdr3_length: 12
d_call: TRBD2
cdr3_aa: ASSRDYSYYEQY

v_call: TRBV11-2
j_call: TRBJ2-5
cdr3_length: 15
d_call: TRBD2
cdr3_aa: ASSQTGLAGGQETQY

v_call: TRBV19
j_call: TRBJ1-2
cdr3_length: 13
d_call: TRBD1
cdr3_aa: ASSISGTGLYGYT

v_call: TRBV7-6
j_call: TRBJ2-3
cdr3_length: 17
d_call: TRBD2
cdr3_aa: ASSLEVAPAGGRADTQY

v_call: TRBV20-1
j_call: TRBJ2-7
cdr3_length: 10
d_call: TRBD2
cdr3_aa: SASGSGNEQY

v_call: TRBV9
j_call: TRBJ2-5
cdr3_length: 14
d_call: TRBD2
cdr3_aa: ASSVGGLAGVETQY

v_call: TRBV12-3/TRBV12-4
j_call: TRBJ1-2
cdr3_length: 11
d_call: NA
cdr3_aa: ASSPGRTYGYT

v_call: TRBV7-9
j_call: TRBJ2-1
cdr3_length: 15
d_call: TRBD2
cdr3_aa: ASSFWLAGGPRNEQF

v_call: TRBV6-8
j_call: TRBJ1-6
cdr3_length: 12
d_call: TRBD1
cdr3_aa: ATPGAGGNSPLH

v_call: TRBV30
j_call: TRBJ2-1
cdr3_length: 14
d_call: TRBD2
cdr3_aa: AWSKQLAGSTHEQF

v_call: TRBV19
j_call: TRBJ1-5
cdr3_length: 15
d_call: TRBD1
cdr3_aa: ASSMGQGARVLQPQH

v_call: TRBV19
j_call: TRBJ2-1
cdr3_length: 11
d_call: NA
cdr3_aa: ASSPRDGNEQF

v_call: TRBV11-2
j_call: TRBJ1-1
cdr3_length: 13
d_call: TRBD1
cdr3_aa: ASSEQGQGETEAF

v_call: TRBV5-1
j_call: TRBJ2-1
cdr3_length: 13
d_call: TRBD2
cdr3_aa: ASRVSGRTYNEQF

v_call: TRBV30
j_call: TRBJ2-3
cdr3_length: 12
d_call: NA
cdr3_aa: ASPAAGGLNTQY

v_call: TRBV7-8
j_call: TRBJ2-7
cdr3_length: 15
d_call: TRBD1
cdr3_aa: ASSLRLTQQGLYEQY

v_call: TRBV12-3/TRBV12-4
j_call: TRBJ2-1
cdr3_length: 10
d_call: NA
cdr3_aa: ASSWQGDEQF

v_call: TRBV19
j_call: TRBJ2-5
cdr3_length: 12
d_call: TRBD1
cdr3_aa: ASKPGTGGETQY

v_call: TRBV12-3/TRBV12-4
j_call: TRBJ1-2
cdr3_length: 11
d_call: TRBD1
cdr3_aa: ASTTGDLYGYT

v_call: TRBV28
j_call: TRBJ1-2
cdr3_length: 11
d_call: TRBD1
cdr3_aa: ASSLTGSTGYT

v_call: TRBV5-6
j_call: TRBJ2-7
cdr3_length: 12
d_call: TRBD2
cdr3_aa: ASVPRLAGDEQY

v_call: TRBV11-2
j_call: TRBJ2-1
cdr3_length: 13
d_call: TRBD2
cdr3_aa: ASSPLATQYNEQF

v_call: TRBV19
j_call: TRBJ2-1
cdr3_length: 12
d_call: NA
cdr3_aa: ASSFPAGHNEQF

v_call: TRBV7-2
j_call: TRBJ2-3
cdr3_length: 12
d_call: NA
cdr3_aa: ASSVGTLTDTQY

v_call: TRBV7-9
j_call: TRBJ1-2
cdr3_length: 13
d_call: TRBD1
cdr3_aa: ASSLGTGPNYGYT

v_call: TRBV7-9
j_call: TRBJ1-1
cdr3_length: 11
d_call: NA
cdr3_aa: ASNTDTRTEAF

v_call: TRBV29-1
j_call: TRBJ2-7
cdr3_length: 14
d_call: NA
cdr3_aa: SVRGSRVESSYEQY

v_call: TRBV5-1
j_call: TRBJ1-1
cdr3_length: 11
d_call: NA
cdr3_aa: ASSQGSPTEAF

v_call: TRBV3-1
j_call: TRBJ2-3
cdr3_length: 14
d_call: TRBD2
cdr3_aa: ASSRGTSGSADTQY

v_call: TRBV28
j_call: TRBJ1-2
cdr3_length: 12
d_call: NA
cdr3_aa: ASSFSDRNYGYT